One and the same sample provided the 26 T cell receptor beta chains below, sequenced in a study of T-cell reconstitution after alpha-beta-depleted transplantation in children. Study-wide results and caveats: The origin of alpha-beta T cells about two months after transplant was reportedly several hundred expanded graft clones.

Preparing the TCRbeta library involved the use of unique molecular identifiers. MiXCR was run by TCRdb on the PCR reads, yielding one entry per CDR3 protein. The table includes fewer than 35,000 distinct CDR3 sequences, roughly 6.7% detected once. Their cognate antigens are unknown. The specimen was peripheral blood, collected 60 days after TCRalphabeta/CD19-depleted stem cell transplant. These receptors originate from a child less than two years old who had a stem cell transplant for acute myeloid leukemia, so the T cells may come from the graft donor.

This clonotype was picked up many times. This sequence joins TRBV6-5 and TRBJ2-5; 9 bases fit TRBD2. The V gene end was trimmed by 0 bases and the J gene end by 4 bases; junction bases not matched to a gene: 6. CDR1 MNHEY and CDR2 SVGAGI come from the germline V gene. The length of the CDR3 is 16 residues. The CDR3 DNA is TGTGCCAGCAGTTACTCACCTAGCGGGGACCGAGAGACCCAGTACTTC. This codes for CASSYSPSGDRETQYF.

This clonotype came up a few times. The CDR3 nucleotides read TGTGCTAGTGGTTTGCCCAGGCCGGGACATGACAATCAGCCCCAGCATTTT. It encodes CASGLPRPGHDNQPQHF. This chain connects TRBV12-5 to TRBJ1-5; perhaps TRBD1 as D (6 bases). Germline loops: CDR1 LGHNT, CDR2 FRNRAP. CDR3 length: 17 amino acids. Trimming pared 2 bases from V and 3 bases from J, leaving 17 bases between.

This clonotype has a count of ten or more. DNA for the CDR3: TGTGCCAGCAGCCCTAGACAGGGGGCTGTAGAAAAACTGTTTTTT. It translates to CASSPRQGAVEKLFF. This chain connects TRBV7-9 to TRBJ1-4, with 10 bases lining up with TRBD1. Germline CDR1 is SEHNR and CDR2 is FQNEAQ (reference sequence). J gave up 8 bases and V 5 bases, and 8 bases lay outside the gene matches. The CDR3 is 15 residues long.

This clonotype was counted at least ten times. The V and J genes are TRBV4-3 and TRBJ2-1; D ambiguous. This CDR3 has 13 residues. Germline CDR1 LGHNA, CDR2 YSLEER. The germline V and J ends were trimmed by 0 bases and 9 bases, with 9 bases remaining between them. DNA for the CDR3: TGCGCCAGCAGCCAAGATCGGTTTGGTGAGCAGTTCTTC. Encoded protein: CASSQDRFGEQFF.

This clonotype showed up many times. The chain couples TRBV7-9 to TRBJ2-3, with 9 bases matching TRBD1. Germline V gene data show CDR1 as SEHNR and CDR2 as FQNEAQ (reference sequence). This CDR3 spans 17 amino acids. Trimming removed 0 bases from V and 8 bases from J; junction bases left unmatched: 12. The CDR3 DNA follows: TGTGCCAGCAGCTTAGCATTCCAGGACAGGGGAGTGGGTACGCAGTATTTT. This codes for CASSLAFQDRGVGTQYF.

This clonotype was recorded at least ten times. This chain connects TRBV4-3 to TRBJ2-1; D is possibly TRBD1 (5 bases). CDR3 length: 12 residues. Trimming pared 3 bases from V and 9 bases from J, leaving 9 bases between. Germline CDR1 and CDR2: LGHNA and YSLEER. CDR3 sequence reads: CASSQQGTEQFF. The CDR3 DNA is TGCGCCAGCAGCCAGCAGGGAACTGAGCAGTTCTTC.

This clonotype was seen many times. CDR3 loop: CASSFKTSTYNEQFF. CDR3 coding DNA: TGTGCCAGCAGCTTTAAAACTTCCACCTACAATGAGCAGTTCTTC. This chain links TRBV7-2 with TRBJ2-1; D ambiguous. V was shortened by 3 bases and J by 2 bases, with 11 bases between the two germline ends. The CDR3 totals 15 residues. Germline V gene lookup returns CDR1 SGHTA and CDR2 FQGNSA.

This clonotype was recorded at least ten times. The rearrangement links TRBV20-1 to TRBJ2-3, with 7 nucleotides matching TRBD2. Germline assignment: CDR1 DFQATT and CDR2 SNEGSKA (reference sequence). V was clipped by 4 bases and J by 5 bases; unmatched bases: 9. The CDR3 is 14 amino acids. CDR3 region: CSATTLADLDTQYF. The CDR3 coding sequence is TGCAGTGCTACAACCCTAGCGGACTTAGATACGCAGTATTTT.

This clonotype was counted at least ten times. The J gene is TRBJ2-4, the V gene TRBV24-1, with D possibly being TRBD1 (6 bases). V was shortened by 2 bases and J by 5 bases, with 6 bases between the two germline ends. Per the germline V gene, CDR1 is KGHDR and CDR2 is SFDVKD. The CDR3 is made up of 13 amino acids. The CDR3, as DNA: TGTGCCACCAGTGATTGGACAGAAAACATTCAGTACTTC. Translation: CATSDWTENIQYF.

The sample holds many counts of this clonotype. The chain couples TRBV29-1 to TRBJ1-2, with 9 bases aligning to TRBD1. V lost 6 bases to trimming and J lost 3 bases; unmatched junction nucleotides: 2. The germline V gene has CDR1 SQVTM and CDR2 ANQGSEA. The CDR3 spans 12 residues. CDR3: CSVTGGDYGYTF. Here the CDR3 DNA reads TGCAGCGTCACAGGGGGCGACTATGGCTACACCTTC. The full variable domain, its missing parts supplied by reference TRBV29-1 and TRBJ1-2, is SAVISQKPSRDICQRGTSLTIQCQVDSQVTMMFWYRQQPGQSLTLIATANQGSEATYESGFVIDKFPISRPNLTFSTLTVSNMSPEDSSIYLCSVTGGDYGYTFGSGTRLTVV.

Many counts were recorded for this clonotype. The junction departs from germline at one end; a sequencing error may be responsible. This rearrangement joins TRBV6-1 to TRBJ2-3, with no clear D. The CDR3 runs to 10 residues. Germline values: CDR1 MNHNS, CDR2 SASEGT. CDR3: CASIEDTQYF. Written as DNA, the CDR3 is TGTGCCAGCATTGAAGATACGCAGTATTTT.

This clonotype was detected ten times or more. J is TRBJ2-3 and V is TRBV4-3; TRBD2 matches 7 bases. The germline gives CDR1 LGHNA, CDR2 YSLEER. The CDR3 has 15 residues. V dropped 3 bases and J dropped 3; count of bases not matched to a gene: 6. CDR3 DNA: TGCGCCAGCAGCCACCCCGGACTAGAGACAGATACGCAGTATTTT. The encoded protein is CASSHPGLETDTQYF.

This clonotype was detected ten times or more. This chain connects TRBV7-9 to TRBJ2-5; TRBD2 matches 8 bases. The CDR3 spans 16 residues. From germline, CDR1 is SEHNR and CDR2 FQNEAQ (reference sequence). Unmatched junction bases numbered 5, after V lost 0 bases and J lost 2 bases. The CDR3 region has the DNA TGTGCCAGCAGCTTAGCGCGAGTAGCGGGACAAGAGACCCAGTACTTC. This gives the protein CASSLARVAGQETQYF.

This clonotype was seen only a few times. The chain couples TRBV6-6 to TRBJ1-4, with D unresolved. CDR3 length: 10 amino acids. Germline V gives CDR1 MNHNY, CDR2 SVGAGI (reference sequence). V shed 6 bases and J shed 11 bases, with 7 bases lying between them. The CDR3 loop reads CASSGKKLFF. For the CDR3, the DNA is TGTGCCAGCAGCGGTAAGAAACTGTTTTTT.

This clonotype was seen repeatedly, ten times or more. The rearrangement joins TRBV5-5 to TRBJ1-1; the D is unclear. CDR1 is SGHKS and CDR2 is YYEKEE in the germline V gene (reference sequence). This CDR3 contains 15 residues. Deletions cut 0 bases from V and 6 bases from J, with 15 bases between. CDR3 nucleotide sequence: TGTGCCAGCAGCTTGGAGGCAACAGAGAGGGCTGAAGCTTTCTTT. This translates into CASSLEATERAEAFF.

This clonotype was detected ten times or more. This chain connects TRBV6-5 to TRBJ2-3; 10 bases map to TRBD2. CDR3 length equals 14 residues. The germline V gene has CDR1 MNHEY and CDR2 SVGAGI. V shed 2 bases and J 5 bases; nucleotides not matched to a gene: 1. CDR3 DNA sequence: TGTGCCAGCAGTTACCGACTAGCGGGAGATACGCAGTATTTT. Amino acid sequence: CASSYRLAGDTQYF.

This clonotype was seen many times. Here the CDR3 reads CATSDHSYEQYF. The CDR3 DNA reads TGTGCCACCAGTGATCACAGCTACGAGCAGTACTTC. This chain joins TRBV24-1 and TRBJ2-7, with D uncertain. CDR1 and CDR2 (germline): KGHDR, SFDVKD. There are 12 residues in the CDR3. Trimming pared 3 bases from V and 3 bases from J, leaving 5 bases between.

A few counts support this clonotype. This sequence joins TRBV12-3 or TRBV12-4 and TRBJ2-5; D could derive from TRBD1 or TRBD2 (5 bases each). The CDR3 length is 18 residues. V was shortened by 0 bases and J by 1 base, with 18 bases between the two germline ends. In DNA form, the CDR3 reads TGTGCCAGCAGTTTAGCGCCCTCTCCGGGACCCCGCCAAGAGACCCAGTACTTC. Translation: CASSLAPSPGPRQETQYF.

This clonotype was detected many times. V usage is TRBV4-3 and J usage is TRBJ2-1, with a possible D match to TRBD2 (6 bases). Trimming removed 4 bases at V and 3 bases at J, with 22 bases between. CDR1 and CDR2 (germline): LGHNA, YSLEER. This CDR3 spans 18 amino acids. CDR3: CASSPSPGGDSYYNEQFF. DNA of the CDR3: TGCGCCAGCAGCCCCTCCCCTGGCGGGGACTCCTACTACAATGAGCAGTTCTTC.

Judged by abundance, this clonotype is large. The J gene is TRBJ2-3, the V gene TRBV20-1; 10 bases agree with TRBD1. V shed 5 bases, J shed 5 bases, and the junction held 4 bases outside the gene matches. CDR1 is DFQATT, CDR2 SNEGSKA, per germline (reference sequence). This CDR3 has 13 residues. CDR3 sequence: CSALGQGRDTQYF. The CDR3 nucleotides read TGCAGTGCTCTGGGACAGGGGAGAGATACGCAGTATTTT.

Ten or more counts support this clonotype. The gene calls are TRBV7-8 and TRBJ2-3; TRBD2 matches at 7 bases. Germline V CDR1 and CDR2: SGHVS, FQNEAQ. The CDR3 has 17 residues. Trimming at V came to 0 bases and at J to 0 bases, leaving 6 bases not matched to a gene. The CDR3 spells CASSLARLAASTDTQYF. The CDR3 DNA is TGTGCCAGCAGCTTAGCGCGGCTAGCGGCTAGCACAGATACGCAGTATTTT.

Of note for this clonotype: The germline gene is not matched at one end of the junction; a read error may be the cause. The gene calls are TRBV4-2 and TRBJ2-5, with a weak D call TRBD1 (6 bases). The germline V gene encodes CDR1 LGHNA and CDR2 YNFKEQ. The CDR3 is 16 residues long. The chain's CDR3 is CASGQDLGGAKETQYF. The CDR3 nucleotides are TGTGCCAGCGGCCAAGATCTAGGGGGAGCGAAAGAGACCCAGTACTTC.

This clonotype has at least ten counts. V is TRBV12-3 or TRBV12-4 and J is TRBJ2-1; D is undetermined. The V gene lost 3 bases and the J gene lost 4 bases, with 7 bases spanning the gap. This CDR3 is 13 amino acids long. CDR3 sequence reads: CASSLTNYNEQFF. In nucleotides, the CDR3 is TGTGCCAGCAGTTTGACCAATTACAATGAGCAGTTCTTC.

This clonotype was found many times. This sequence joins TRBV12-3 or TRBV12-4 and TRBJ1-2; D might be TRBD1 (6 bases). Trimming shortened V by 1 base and J by 7 bases, and 16 bases separated the two germline ends. This CDR3 has 15 amino acids. The CDR3 is CASSLDPKGGGGYTF. The CDR3 region has the DNA TGTGCCAGCAGTTTAGACCCCAAGGGGGGAGGTGGCTACACCTTC.

Ten or more counts support this clonotype. The rearrangement joins TRBV5-1 to TRBJ2-3; D perhaps matches TRBD2 (6 bases). CDR1 SGHRS and CDR2 YFSETQ come from the germline V gene. There are 19 residues in the CDR3. Between the trimmed V and J ends, which lost 2 bases and 0 bases, there was a span of 22 bases. The CDR3 protein is CASSFDPSPSGGSTDTQYF. The CDR3 DNA sequence: TGCGCCAGCAGCTTCGATCCCTCTCCCAGCGGAGGGAGCACAGATACGCAGTATTTT.

This clonotype appeared many times. V gene TRBV20-1 combines with J gene TRBJ1-2; D uncertain. V lost 0 bases, J lost 3 bases, and 11 bases lay in between. Germline values: CDR1 DFQATT, CDR2 SNEGSKA (reference sequence). This CDR3 has 14 residues. The CDR3 spells CSARDKGMDYGYTF. As DNA, the CDR3 is TGCAGTGCTAGAGATAAGGGTATGGACTATGGCTACACCTTC.